The 11 T cell receptor beta chains reported below all come from one sample, sequenced in a study of blood T cell repertoires in COVID-19. Assay used: immunoSEQ multiplex PCR; TCRdb lists only in-frame clones, some missing. The sample comprises roughly 200,000 clones, 80% to 90% of which are singletons, and 3% to 4% rests with the top ten. The sample comprised PBMCs or T cells enriched from blood (not recorded which). The source of these receptors is a middle-aged woman with acute COVID-19.

CDR3 nucleotide sequence: TGTGCCAGCAGGGGACAGGGCGTGAACACTGAAGCTTTCTTT. Translation: CASRGQGVNTEAFF. The rearrangement joins TRBV6-5 to TRBJ1-1; 9 bases line up with TRBD1. Germline V gives CDR1 MNHEY, CDR2 SVGAGI. J gave up 0 bases and V 6 bases, and 2 bases lay outside the gene matches. The length of the CDR3 is 14 residues.

The chain joins TRBV19 to TRBJ1-2, with 7 bases aligning to TRBD1. This CDR3 is built from 13 residues. The V gene end was trimmed by 6 bases and the J gene end by 6 bases; junction bases not matched to a gene: 7. CDR1 and CDR2 (germline): LNHDA, SQIVND (reference sequence). The CDR3: CASSQGVADGYTF. Written as DNA, the CDR3 is TGTGCCAGTAGCCAGGGGGTGGCAGATGGCTACACCTTC. The full variable domain, rest sourced from reference TRBV19 and TRBJ1-2, is DGGITQSPKYLFRKEGQNVTLSCEQNLNHDAMYWYRQDPGQGLRLIYYSQIVNDFQKGDIAEGYSVSREKKESFPLTVTSAQKNPTAFYLCASSQGVADGYTFGSGTRLTVV.

The rearrangement links TRBV7-9 to TRBJ2-5; the match to TRBD2 covers 8 bases. The germline V gene has CDR1 SEHNR and CDR2 FQNEAQ (reference sequence). Trimming cost V 1 base and J 1 base; bases outside gene matches: 11. The CDR3 spans 18 residues. CDR3 sequence (DNA): TGTGCCAGCAGCTTAGTCTCACGGGGGCTAGCGGGCCAAGAGACCCAGTACTTC. This codes for CASSLVSRGLAGQETQYF.

The gene calls are TRBV3-1 (or the pseudogene TRBV3-2) and TRBJ2-5; TRBD2 matches 9 bases. Germline CDR1 is LGHDT and CDR2 is YNNKEL (reference sequence). CDR3 length: 14 amino acids. V shed 3 bases, J shed 2 bases, and the junction held 1 base outside the gene matches. The chain's CDR3 is CASSQTSGQETQYF. CDR3 DNA sequence: TGTGCCAGCAGCCAGACTAGCGGACAAGAGACCCAGTACTTC.

The V and J genes are TRBV18 and TRBJ2-6; 7 bases are a match to TRBD1. Germline loops: CDR1 KGHSH, CDR2 LQKENI. V was clipped by 3 bases and J by 0 bases; unmatched bases: 5. The CDR3 consists of 17 residues. This chain's CDR3 is CASSPTGVSSGANVLTF. The CDR3 DNA is TGTGCCAGCTCACCCACAGGGGTAAGCTCTGGGGCCAACGTCCTGACTTTC. Full variable domain (remainder filled in from reference TRBV18 and TRBJ2-6): NAGVMQNPRHLVRRRGQEARLRCSPMKGHSHVYWYRQLPEEGLKFMVYLQKENIIDESGMPKERFSAEFPKEGPSILRIQQVVRGDSAAYFCASSPTGVSSGANVLTFGAGSRLTVL.

The genes are TRBV6-5 and TRBJ1-1; the D is unclear. Germline loops: CDR1 MNHEY, CDR2 SVGAGI. There are 13 residues in the CDR3. Trimming took 6 bases from V and 0 from J, leaving 8 bases between them. The CDR3 bases are TGTGCCAGCAGCCAATTTGTGAACACTGAAGCTTTCTTT. It codes for CASSQFVNTEAFF.

This clone is a singleton in its sample. The chain combines TRBV28 with TRBJ1-1; a weak D match, TRBD1 (6 bases). Germline CDR1 and CDR2: MDHEN and SYDVKM. V was trimmed by 5 bases and J by 7 bases, leaving 17 bases between them. The CDR3 sequence is 14 residues long. CDR3 sequence: CASSRAGATNEAFF. DNA of the CDR3: TGTGCCAGCAGTAGGGCAGGGGCCACCAATGAAGCTTTCTTT.

The chain links TRBV6-2 or TRBV6-3 to TRBJ2-6, with D maybe TRBD2 (6 bases). The germline CDR1 and CDR2 sequences are MNHEY and SVGEGT. V lost 4 bases and J lost 2, with 12 bases in between. The CDR3 spans 16 residues. Here the CDR3 DNA reads TGTGCCAGCAGTTCACCCCCTAGCGCTGGGGCCAACGTCCTGACTTTC. Translating it yields CASSSPPSAGANVLTF.

This chain joins TRBV4-2 and TRBJ2-4, with TRBD2 identical over 9 bases. The CDR3 contains 19 residues. CDR1 and CDR2 (germline): LGHNA, YNFKEQ. After removal of 3 bases from V and 2 bases from J, the junction contained 14 bases not matched to a gene. The CDR3 is CASSHLLAGEGDPKNIQYF. Written as DNA, the CDR3 is TGTGCCAGCAGCCACCTCTTAGCGGGAGAAGGTGATCCCAAAAACATTCAGTACTTC.

The chain uses TRBV7-8 and TRBJ1-1; 9 positions match TRBD1. Germline V lookup: CDR1 SGHVS, CDR2 FQNEAQ. The V gene end was trimmed by 5 bases and the J gene end by 1 base; junction bases not matched to a gene: 11. The CDR3 has 17 residues. The CDR3 nucleotides read TGTGCCAGCAGCACATCGGTTAGGACAGGGGCGAACACTGAAGCTTTCTTT. This translates into CASSTSVRTGANTEAFF.

The chain couples TRBV7-8 to TRBJ1-1; 7 nucleotides line up with TRBD1. This CDR3 has 16 residues. Per the germline V gene, CDR1 is SGHVS and CDR2 is FQNEAQ. V lost 4 bases to trimming and J lost 0 bases; unmatched junction nucleotides: 8. CDR3 sequence (DNA): TGTGCCAGCAGCTCAATACAGGGGAACTTGAACACTGAAGCTTTCTTT. Amino acid sequence: CASSSIQGNLNTEAFF.